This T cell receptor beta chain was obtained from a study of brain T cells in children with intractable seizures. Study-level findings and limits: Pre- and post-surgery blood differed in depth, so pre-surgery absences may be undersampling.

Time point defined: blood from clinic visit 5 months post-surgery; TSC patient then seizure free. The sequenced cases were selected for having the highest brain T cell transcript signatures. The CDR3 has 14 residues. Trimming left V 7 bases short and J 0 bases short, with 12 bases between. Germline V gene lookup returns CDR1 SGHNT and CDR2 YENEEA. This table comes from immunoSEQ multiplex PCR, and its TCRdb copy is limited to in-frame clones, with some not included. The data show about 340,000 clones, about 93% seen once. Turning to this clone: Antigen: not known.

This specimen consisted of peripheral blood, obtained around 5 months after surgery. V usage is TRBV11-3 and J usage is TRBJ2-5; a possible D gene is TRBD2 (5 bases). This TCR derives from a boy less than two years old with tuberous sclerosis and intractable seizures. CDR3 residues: CASTEDSYQETQYF. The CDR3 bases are TGTGCCAGCACCGAGGACTCGTACCAAGAGACCCAGTACTTC.